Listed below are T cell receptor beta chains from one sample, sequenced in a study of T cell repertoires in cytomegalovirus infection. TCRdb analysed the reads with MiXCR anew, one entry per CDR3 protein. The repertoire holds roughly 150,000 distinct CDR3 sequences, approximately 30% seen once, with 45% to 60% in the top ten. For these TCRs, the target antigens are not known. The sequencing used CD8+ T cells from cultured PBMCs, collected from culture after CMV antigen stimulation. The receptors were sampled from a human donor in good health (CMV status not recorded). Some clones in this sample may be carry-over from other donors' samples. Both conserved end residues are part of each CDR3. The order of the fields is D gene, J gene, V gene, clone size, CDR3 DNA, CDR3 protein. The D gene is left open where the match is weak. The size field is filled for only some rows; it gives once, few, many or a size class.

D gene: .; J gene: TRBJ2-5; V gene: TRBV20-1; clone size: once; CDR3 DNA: TGCAGTGCTAGACTAGCAATTTCGGAGACCCAGTACTTC; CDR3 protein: CSARLAISETQYF
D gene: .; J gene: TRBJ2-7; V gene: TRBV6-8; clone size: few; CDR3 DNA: TGTGCCAGCAGTTCCGGGGGGCCGGCCTACGAGCAGTACTTC; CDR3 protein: CASSSGGPAYEQYF
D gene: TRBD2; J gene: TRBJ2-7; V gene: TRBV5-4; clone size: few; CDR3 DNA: TGTGCCAGCAGCTTCCGGGGGGGGTACGAGCAGTACTTC; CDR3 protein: CASSFRGGYEQYF
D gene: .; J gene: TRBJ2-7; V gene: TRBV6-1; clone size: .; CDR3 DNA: TGTGCCAGCAGGCTAGACCGTTCCTACGAGCAGTACTTC; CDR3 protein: CASRLDRSYEQYF
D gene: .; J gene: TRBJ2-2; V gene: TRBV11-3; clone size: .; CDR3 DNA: TGTGCCAGCAGCCAAATCCCCGGGGAGCTGTTTTTT; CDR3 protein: CASSQIPGELFF
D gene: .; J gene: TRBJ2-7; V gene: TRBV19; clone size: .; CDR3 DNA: TGTGCCAGTAGTGCAGGGGCAAACTACGAGCAGTACTTC; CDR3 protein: CASSAGANYEQYF
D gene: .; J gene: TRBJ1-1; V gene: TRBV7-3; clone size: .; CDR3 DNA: TGTGCCAGCAGCTTATGGCGGGCAGAAAACACTGAAGCTTTCTTT; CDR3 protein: CASSLWRAENTEAFF
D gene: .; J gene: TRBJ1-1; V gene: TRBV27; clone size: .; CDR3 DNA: TGTGCCAGCAGTTTATCGATACAGATGAACACTGAAGCTTTCTTT; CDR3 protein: CASSLSIQMNTEAFF
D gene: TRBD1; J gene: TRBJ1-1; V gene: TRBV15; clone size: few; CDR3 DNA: TGTGCCACCAGCAGAGATCGGGACAGGGTGAACACTGAAGCTTTCTTT; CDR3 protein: CATSRDRDRVNTEAFF
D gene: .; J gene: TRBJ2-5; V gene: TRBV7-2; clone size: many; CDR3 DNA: TGTGCCAGCAGCACTGTCCCAGGAGAGACCCAGTACTTC; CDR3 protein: CASSTVPGETQYF
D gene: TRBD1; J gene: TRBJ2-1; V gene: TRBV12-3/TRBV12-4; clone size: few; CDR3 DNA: TGTGCCAGCCAGGACAGGAAGTACAATGAGCAGTTCTTC; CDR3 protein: CASQDRKYNEQFF
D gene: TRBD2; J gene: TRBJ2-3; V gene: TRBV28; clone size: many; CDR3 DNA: TGTGCCAGCAGTTTATTAGCGGGGGCCCTCACAGATACGCAGTATTTT; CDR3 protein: CASSLLAGALTDTQYF
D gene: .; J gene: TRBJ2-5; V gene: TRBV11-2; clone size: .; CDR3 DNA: TGTGCCAGCAGGGAGGGCTCGGGTGAGACCCAGTACTTC; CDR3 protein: CASREGSGETQYF
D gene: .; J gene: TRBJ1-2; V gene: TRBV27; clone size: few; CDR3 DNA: TGTGCCAGCAGACAGGGTTCGTACTATGGCTACACCTTC; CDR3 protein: CASRQGSYYGYTF
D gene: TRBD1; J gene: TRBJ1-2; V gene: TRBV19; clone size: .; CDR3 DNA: TGTGCCAGTAGTGCCAGGGGGCCCTATGGCTACACCTTC; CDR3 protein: CASSARGPYGYTF
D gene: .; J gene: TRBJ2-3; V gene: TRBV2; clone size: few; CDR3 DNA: TGTGCCAGTGAGGACAACACAGATACGCAGTATTTT; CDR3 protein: CASEDNTDTQYF
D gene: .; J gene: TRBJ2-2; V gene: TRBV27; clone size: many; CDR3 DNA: TGTGCCAGCAGTTTAGCGGTTAACACCGGGGAGCTGTTTTTT; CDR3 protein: CASSLAVNTGELFF
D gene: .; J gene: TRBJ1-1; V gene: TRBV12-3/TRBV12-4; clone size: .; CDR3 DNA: TGTGCCAGCACCCCGGGGGGCGATCAAGCTTTCTTT; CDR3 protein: CASTPGGDQAFF
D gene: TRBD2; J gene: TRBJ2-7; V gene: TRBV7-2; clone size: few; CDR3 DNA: TGTGCCAGCAGCTCCGGGACTAGCGGTTACGAGCAGTACTTC; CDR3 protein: CASSSGTSGYEQYF
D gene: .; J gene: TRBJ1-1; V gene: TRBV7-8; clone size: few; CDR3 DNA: TGTGCCAGCAGCTTAGCGCAACAGAGGGGAGCTTTCTTT; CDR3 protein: CASSLAQQRGAFF
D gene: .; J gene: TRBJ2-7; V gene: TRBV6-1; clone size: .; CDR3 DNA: TGTGCCAGCAGTCCCCCGGGGTATGGCTACGAGCAGTACTTC; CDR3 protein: CASSPPGYGYEQYF
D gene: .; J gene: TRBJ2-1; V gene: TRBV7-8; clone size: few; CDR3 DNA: TGTGCCAGCAGCTTGATGGTGGCCGGCGATGAGCAGTTCTTC; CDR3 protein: CASSLMVAGDEQFF
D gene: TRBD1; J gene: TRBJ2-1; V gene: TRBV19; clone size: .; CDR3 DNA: TGTGCCAGTGGGACAGGGGTTTACAATGAGCAGTTCTTC; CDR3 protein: CASGTGVYNEQFF
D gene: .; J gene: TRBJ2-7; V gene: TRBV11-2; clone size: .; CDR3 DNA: TGTGCCAGCAGGCGGACCGGCTACGAGCAGTACTTC; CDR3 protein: CASRRTGYEQYF
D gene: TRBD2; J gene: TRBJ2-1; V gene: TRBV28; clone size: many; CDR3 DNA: TGTGCCAGCAGTTCCCGACTACTAGCGGGGGCTAACAGCTCCTACAATGAGCAGTTCTTC; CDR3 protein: CASSSRLLAGANSSYNEQFF
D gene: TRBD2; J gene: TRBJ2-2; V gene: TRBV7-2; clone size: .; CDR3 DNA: TGTGCCAGCAGCTTAGGGGGGACTAGCGGGGGAGACACCGGGGAGCTGTTTTTT; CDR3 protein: CASSLGGTSGGDTGELFF
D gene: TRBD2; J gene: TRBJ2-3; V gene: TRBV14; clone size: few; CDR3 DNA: TGTGCCAGCAGCCAAGATCGGAGGCTAGCGGGGGTCACAGATACGCAGTATTTT; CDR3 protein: CASSQDRRLAGVTDTQYF
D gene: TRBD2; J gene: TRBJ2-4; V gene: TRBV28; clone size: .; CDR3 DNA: TGTGCCAGCAGTTTACCCCGGGGGGACATTCAGTACTTC; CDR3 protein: CASSLPRGDIQYF
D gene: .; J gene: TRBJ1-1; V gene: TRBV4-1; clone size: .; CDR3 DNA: TGCGCCAGCAGCCAAGGTGGGCACCCGGGGCTTGACACTGAAGCTTTCTTT; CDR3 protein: CASSQGGHPGLDTEAFF
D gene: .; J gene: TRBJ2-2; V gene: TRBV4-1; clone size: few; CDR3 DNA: TGCGCCAGCAGCCAAGGGGCAGACGACACCGGGGAGCTGTTTTTT; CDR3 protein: CASSQGADDTGELFF
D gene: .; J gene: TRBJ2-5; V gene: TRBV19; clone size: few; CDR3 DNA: TGTGCCAGTAGTACCGGTACAGCCCCGCAAGAGACCCAGTACTTC; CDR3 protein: CASSTGTAPQETQYF
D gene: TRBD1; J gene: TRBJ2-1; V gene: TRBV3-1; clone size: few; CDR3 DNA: TGTGCCAGCAGTTGGACAGGGAAGGGTGAGCAGTTCTTC; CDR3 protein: CASSWTGKGEQFF
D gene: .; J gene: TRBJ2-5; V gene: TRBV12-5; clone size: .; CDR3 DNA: TGTGCTAGTGGTTTGGGAGACTTCCAAGAGACCCAGTACTTC; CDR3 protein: CASGLGDFQETQYF
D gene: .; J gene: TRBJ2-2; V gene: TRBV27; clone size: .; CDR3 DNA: TGTGCCAGCAGGGTCCCGGAAAACACCGGGGAGCTGTTTTTT; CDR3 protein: CASRVPENTGELFF
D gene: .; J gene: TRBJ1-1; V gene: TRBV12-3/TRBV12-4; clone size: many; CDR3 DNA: TGTGCCAGCAGTTGGGTAGGGCCGAACACTGAAGCTTTCTTT; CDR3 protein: CASSWVGPNTEAFF
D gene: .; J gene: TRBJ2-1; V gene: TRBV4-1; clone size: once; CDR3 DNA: TGCGCCAGCAGCCAAGGAGGGTCCATCGGGCCCCGGTACAATGAGCAGTTCTTC; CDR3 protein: CASSQGGSIGPRYNEQFF
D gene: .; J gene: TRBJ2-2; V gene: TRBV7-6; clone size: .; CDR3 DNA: TGTGCCCCAGCCGCGGAGAACACCGGGGAGCTGTTTTTT; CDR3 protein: CAPAAENTGELFF
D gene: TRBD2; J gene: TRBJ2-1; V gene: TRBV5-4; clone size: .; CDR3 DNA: TGTGCCAGCAGTTCGGTGGGGGGGGACCGAGACGATGAGCAGTTCTTC; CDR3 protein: CASSSVGGDRDDEQFF
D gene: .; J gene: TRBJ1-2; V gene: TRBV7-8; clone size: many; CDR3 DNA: TGTGCCAGCAGCCCCTCGGATGGTAGCTATGGCTACACCTTC; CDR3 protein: CASSPSDGSYGYTF
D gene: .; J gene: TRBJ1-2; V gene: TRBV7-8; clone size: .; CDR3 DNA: TGTGCCAGCAGCTTAGAGGGGGAATACTACATGGGGCCAGGCTACACCTTC; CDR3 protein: CASSLEGEYYMGPGYTF
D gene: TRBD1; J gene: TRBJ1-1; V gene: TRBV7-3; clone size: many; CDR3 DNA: TGTGCCAGCAAGCTCCAGGGGGCCCCTGAAGCTTTCTTT; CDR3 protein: CASKLQGAPEAFF